The clone carrying this T cell receptor (beta chain) was recorded at least ten times. TCRdb reprocessed the reads via MiXCR and lists one record per CDR3 protein. The sample has about 260,000 distinct CDR3 sequences, around 8.7% seen once; the top ten hold more than 12%. CDR3 size: 12 residues. V gave up 6 bases and J gave up 8 bases, with 10 bases separating them. CDR1 and CDR2 (germline): LNHDA, SQIVND (reference sequence). This entry is derived from a study of T cell repertoires in cytomegalovirus infection. The specimen was PBMCs. This TCR came from a human donor in good health (CMV status not recorded). Some clones in this sample may be carry-over from other donors' samples. J is TRBJ1-4 and V is TRBV19, with D uncertain. The CDR3 reads CASRGWPEKLFF. CDR3 sequence (DNA): TGTGCCAGTAGAGGATGGCCGGAAAAACTGTTTTTT.